This T cell receptor beta chain was profiled in a study of OX40 agonist ivuxolimab in advanced cancers. Whole-study context: Patients with hepatocellular carcinoma, melanoma, renal cell or head and neck cancer made up the dose-escalation patients.

Overall study results and limits: At 0.1 to 3.0 mg/kg and by week 6, CD4+ and CD8+ T cells in the blood had expanded clonally.

In the case of this clone: Its matching antigen is unknown.

Measured with immunoSEQ multiplex PCR; TCRdb has only the in-frame clones, and not every one. The table records 55,000 to 80,000 clones, 82% of them present only once. This CDR3 has 14 residues. With V trimmed by 4 bases and J by 8 bases, 6 bases remained unmatched. CDR1 and CDR2 (germline): SNHLY, FYNNEI. V is TRBV2 and J is TRBJ2-1, with 9 bases identical to TRBD1. This clonotype was obtained from an adult with an advanced solid tumor such as melanoma, head and neck, liver or kidney cancer. Sequenced here: CD4+ or CD8+ T cells sorted from blood, sampled in a trial of the OX40 agonist ivuxolimab. DNA for the CDR3: TGTGCCAGCAGTGGCACAGGGGGCAGGGATGAGCAGTTCTTC. Translating it yields CASSGTGGRDEQFF. Filled out from reference TRBV2 and TRBJ2-1, the complete variable domain reads EPEVTQTPSHQVTQMGQEVILRCVPISNHLYFYWYRQILGQKVEFLVSFYNNEISEKSEIFDDQFSVERPDGSNFTLKIRSTKLEDSAMYFCASSGTGGRDEQFFGPGTRLTVL.